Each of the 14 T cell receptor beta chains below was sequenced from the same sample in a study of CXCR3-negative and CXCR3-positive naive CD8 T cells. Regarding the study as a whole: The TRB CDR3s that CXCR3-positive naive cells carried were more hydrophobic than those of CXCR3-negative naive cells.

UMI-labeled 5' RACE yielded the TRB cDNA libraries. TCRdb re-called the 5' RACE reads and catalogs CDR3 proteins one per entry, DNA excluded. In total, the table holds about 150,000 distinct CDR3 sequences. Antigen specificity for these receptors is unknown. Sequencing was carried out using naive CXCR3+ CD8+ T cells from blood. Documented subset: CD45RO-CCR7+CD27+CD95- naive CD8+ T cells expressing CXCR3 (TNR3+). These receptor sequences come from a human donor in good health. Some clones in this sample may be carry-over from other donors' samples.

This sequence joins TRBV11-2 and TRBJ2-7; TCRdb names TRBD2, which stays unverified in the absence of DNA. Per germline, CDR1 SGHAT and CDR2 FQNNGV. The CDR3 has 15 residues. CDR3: CASKLAGGSSYEQYF.

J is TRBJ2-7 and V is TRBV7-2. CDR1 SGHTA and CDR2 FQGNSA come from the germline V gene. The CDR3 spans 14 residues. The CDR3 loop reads CASSFPRSSYEQYF.

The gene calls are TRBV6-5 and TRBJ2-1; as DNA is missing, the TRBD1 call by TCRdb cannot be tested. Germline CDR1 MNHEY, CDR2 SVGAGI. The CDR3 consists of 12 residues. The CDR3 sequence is CASSWTGHEQFF.

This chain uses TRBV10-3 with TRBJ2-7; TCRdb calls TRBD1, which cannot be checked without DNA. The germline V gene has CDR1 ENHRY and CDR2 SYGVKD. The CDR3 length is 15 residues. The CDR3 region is CAISEPSLRPAEQYF.

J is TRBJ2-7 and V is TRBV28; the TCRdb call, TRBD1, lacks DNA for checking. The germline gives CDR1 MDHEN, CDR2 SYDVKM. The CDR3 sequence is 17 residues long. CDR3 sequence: CASSFWDGTGGQDEQYF. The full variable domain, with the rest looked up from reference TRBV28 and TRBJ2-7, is DVKVTQSSRYLVKRTGEKVFLECVQDMDHENMFWYRQDPGLGLRLIYFSYDVKMKEKGDIPEGYSVSREKKERFSLILESASTNQTSMYLCASSFWDGTGGQDEQYFGPGTRLTVT.

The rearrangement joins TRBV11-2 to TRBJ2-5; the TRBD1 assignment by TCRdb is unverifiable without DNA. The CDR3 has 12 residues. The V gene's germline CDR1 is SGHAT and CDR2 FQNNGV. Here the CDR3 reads CASSLEGGSQYF.

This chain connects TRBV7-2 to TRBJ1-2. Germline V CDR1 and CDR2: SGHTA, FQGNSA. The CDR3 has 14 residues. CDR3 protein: CASSLRKVNYGYTF.

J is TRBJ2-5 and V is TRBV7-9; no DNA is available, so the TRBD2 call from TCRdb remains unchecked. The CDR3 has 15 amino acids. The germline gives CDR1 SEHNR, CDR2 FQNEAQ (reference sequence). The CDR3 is CASSSMTSPQETQYF.

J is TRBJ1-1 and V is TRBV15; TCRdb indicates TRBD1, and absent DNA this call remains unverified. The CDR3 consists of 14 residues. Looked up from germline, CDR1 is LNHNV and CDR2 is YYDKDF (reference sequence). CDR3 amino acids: CATGEGALNTEAFF.

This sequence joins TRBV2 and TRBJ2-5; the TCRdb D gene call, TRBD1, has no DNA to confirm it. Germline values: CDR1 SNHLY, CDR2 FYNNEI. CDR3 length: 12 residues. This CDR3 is CASRGTGETQYF.

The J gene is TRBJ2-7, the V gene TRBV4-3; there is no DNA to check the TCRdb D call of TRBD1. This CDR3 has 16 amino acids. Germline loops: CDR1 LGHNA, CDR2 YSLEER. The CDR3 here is CASSPYKGGGTYEQYF.

CDR3 protein: CASSFEFTESYEQYF. The chain combines TRBV28 with TRBJ2-7. Germline V gene sequence: CDR1 MDHEN, CDR2 SYDVKM. This CDR3 is 15 amino acids long.

CDR3 sequence reads: CSVVGIPDEQYF. V and J are TRBV29-1 and TRBJ2-7; TCRdb gives TRBD1 as the D gene, but with no DNA this cannot be confirmed. The CDR3 is made up of 12 amino acids. The V gene's germline CDR1 is SQVTM and CDR2 ANQGSEA.

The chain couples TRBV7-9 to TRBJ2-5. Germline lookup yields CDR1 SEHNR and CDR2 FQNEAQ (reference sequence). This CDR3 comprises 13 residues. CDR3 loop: CASSLGSQETQYF.